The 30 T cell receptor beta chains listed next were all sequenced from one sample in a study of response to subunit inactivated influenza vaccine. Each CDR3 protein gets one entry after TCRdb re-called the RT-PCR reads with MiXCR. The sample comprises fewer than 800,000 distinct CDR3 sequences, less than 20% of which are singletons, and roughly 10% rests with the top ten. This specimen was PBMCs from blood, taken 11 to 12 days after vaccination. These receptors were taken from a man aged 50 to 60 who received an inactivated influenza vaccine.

CDR3 sequence (DNA): TGTGCCAGCAGCTTACTAAGAGCCACCGGGGAGCTGTTTTTT. Amino acids: CASSLLRATGELFF. V and J are TRBV7-9 and TRBJ2-2; D call uncertain. V lost 2 bases and J lost 4, with 8 bases in between. Germline V gives CDR1 SEHNR, CDR2 FQNEAQ (reference sequence). The CDR3 loop spans 14 amino acids.

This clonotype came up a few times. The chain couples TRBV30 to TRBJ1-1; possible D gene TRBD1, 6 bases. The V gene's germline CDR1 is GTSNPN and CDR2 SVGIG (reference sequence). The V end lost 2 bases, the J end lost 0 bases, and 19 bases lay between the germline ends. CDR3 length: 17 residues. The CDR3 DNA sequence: TGTGCCTGGAGTCCACGACAGGCCCTTACCTTGAACACTGAAGCTTTCTTT. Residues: CAWSPRQALTLNTEAFF.

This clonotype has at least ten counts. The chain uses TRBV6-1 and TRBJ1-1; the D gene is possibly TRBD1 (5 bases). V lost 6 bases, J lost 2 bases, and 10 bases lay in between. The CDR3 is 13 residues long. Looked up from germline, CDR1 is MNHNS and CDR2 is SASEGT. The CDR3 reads CASSEQDNTEAFF. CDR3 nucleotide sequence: TGTGCCAGCAGCGAACAGGATAACACTGAAGCTTTCTTT.

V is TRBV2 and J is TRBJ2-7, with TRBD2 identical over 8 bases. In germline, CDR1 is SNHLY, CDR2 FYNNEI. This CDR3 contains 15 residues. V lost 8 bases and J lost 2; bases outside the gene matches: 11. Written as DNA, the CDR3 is TGTGCCAGCCAGCGACAAACTAGCGGAACCTACGAGCAGTACTTC. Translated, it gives CASQRQTSGTYEQYF.

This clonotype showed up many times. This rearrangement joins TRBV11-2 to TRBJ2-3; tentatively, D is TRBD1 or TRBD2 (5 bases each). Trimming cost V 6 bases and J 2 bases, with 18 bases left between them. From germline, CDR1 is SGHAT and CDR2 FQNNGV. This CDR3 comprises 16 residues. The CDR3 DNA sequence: TGTGCCAGCAGTCAGTCGGGGACGGAAAACACAGATACGCAGTATTTT. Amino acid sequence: CASSQSGTENTDTQYF.

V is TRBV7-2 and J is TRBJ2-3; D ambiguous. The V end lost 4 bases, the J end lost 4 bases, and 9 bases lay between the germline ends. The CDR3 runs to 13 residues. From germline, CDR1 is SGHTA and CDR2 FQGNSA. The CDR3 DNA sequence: TGTGCCAGCAGCTCGGGTTACTCAGATACGCAGTATTTT. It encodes CASSSGYSDTQYF.

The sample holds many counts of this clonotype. The CDR3 is CASSLGIGYSQETQYF. CDR3 in DNA: TGCGCCAGCAGCTTGGGTATTGGTTACAGCCAAGAGACCCAGTACTTC. The chain employs TRBV5-1 and TRBJ2-5, with no clear D. The CDR3 has 16 amino acids. The V gene lost 0 bases and the J gene lost 1 base, with 13 bases spanning the gap. The germline V gene has CDR1 SGHRS and CDR2 YFSETQ. The whole variable domain, remainder taken from reference TRBV5-1 and TRBJ2-5, is KAGVTQTPRYLIKTRGQQVTLSCSPISGHRSVSWYQQTPGQGLQFLFEYFSETQRNKGNFPGRFSGRQFSNSRSEMNVSTLELGDSALYLCASSLGIGYSQETQYFGPGTRLLVL.

CDR3 sequence (DNA): TGCGCCAGCAGCGGGACTAGCGGGTTCAGCTCCTACAATGAGCAGTTCTTC. This translates into CASSGTSGFSSYNEQFF. The V gene is TRBV4-1, the J gene TRBJ2-1; the match to TRBD2 covers 12 bases. The V segment lost 5 bases and the J segment 0 bases; nucleotides outside the gene matches: 5. CDR3 length: 17 residues. CDR1 is MGHRA and CDR2 is YSYEKL in the germline V gene.

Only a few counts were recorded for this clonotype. The CDR3 region is CASSVTGGVDTEAFF. The CDR3 DNA is TGTGCCAGCAGCGTCACAGGGGGCGTCGACACTGAAGCTTTCTTT. The chain uses TRBV7-2 and TRBJ1-1; TRBD1 aligns across 9 bases. V dropped 5 bases and J dropped 3; count of bases not matched to a gene: 7. CDR1 SGHTA and CDR2 FQGNSA come from the germline V gene. The CDR3 has 15 amino acids.

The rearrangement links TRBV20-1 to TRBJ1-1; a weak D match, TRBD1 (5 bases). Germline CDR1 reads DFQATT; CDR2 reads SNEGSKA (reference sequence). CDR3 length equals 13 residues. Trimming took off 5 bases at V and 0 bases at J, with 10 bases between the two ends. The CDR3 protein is CSAPGSMNTEAFF. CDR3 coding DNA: TGCAGTGCTCCAGGGAGCATGAACACTGAAGCTTTCTTT.

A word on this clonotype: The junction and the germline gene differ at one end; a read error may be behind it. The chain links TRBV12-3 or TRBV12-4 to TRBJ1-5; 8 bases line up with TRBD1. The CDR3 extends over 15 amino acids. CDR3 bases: TGTGCCGGCAGCCCAGGGGGCATGGGCAATCAGCCCCAGCATTTT. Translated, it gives CAGSPGGMGNQPQHF.

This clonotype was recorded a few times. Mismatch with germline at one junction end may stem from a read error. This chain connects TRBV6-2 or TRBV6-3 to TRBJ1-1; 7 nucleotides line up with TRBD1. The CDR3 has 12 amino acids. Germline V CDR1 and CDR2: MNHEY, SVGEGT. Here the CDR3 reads CASSPDRSEAFF. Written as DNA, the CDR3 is TGTGCCAGCAGTCCGGACAGGTCTGAGGCTTTCTTT.

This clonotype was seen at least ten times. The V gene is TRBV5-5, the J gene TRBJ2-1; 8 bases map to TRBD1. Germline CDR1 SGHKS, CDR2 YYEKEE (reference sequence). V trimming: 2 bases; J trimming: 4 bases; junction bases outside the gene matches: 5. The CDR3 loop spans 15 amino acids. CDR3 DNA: TGTGCCAGCAGCTTTACTGGACAGGGATACAATGAGCAGTTCTTC. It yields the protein CASSFTGQGYNEQFF.

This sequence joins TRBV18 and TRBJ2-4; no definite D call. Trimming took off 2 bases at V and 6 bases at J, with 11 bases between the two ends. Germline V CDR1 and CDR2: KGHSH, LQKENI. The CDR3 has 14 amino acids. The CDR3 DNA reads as TGTGCCAGCTCACCAGGGCCAGATCGAAACATTCAGTACTTC. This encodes CASSPGPDRNIQYF.

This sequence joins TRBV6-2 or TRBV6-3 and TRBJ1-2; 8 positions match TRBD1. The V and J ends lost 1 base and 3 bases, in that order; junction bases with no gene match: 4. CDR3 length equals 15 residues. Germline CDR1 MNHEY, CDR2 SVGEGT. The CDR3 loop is CASSYLDRVDYGYTF. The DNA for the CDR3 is TGTGCCAGCAGTTACTTGGACAGGGTCGACTATGGCTACACCTTC.

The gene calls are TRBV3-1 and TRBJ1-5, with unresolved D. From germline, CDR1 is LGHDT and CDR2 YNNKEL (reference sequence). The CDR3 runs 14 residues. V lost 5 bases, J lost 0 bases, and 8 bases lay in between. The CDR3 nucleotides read TGTGCCAGCAGCTCAATCCATAGCAATCAGCCCCAGCATTTT. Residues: CASSSIHSNQPQHF. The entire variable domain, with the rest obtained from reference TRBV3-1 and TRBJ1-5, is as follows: DTAVSQTPKYLVTQMGNDKSIKCEQNLGHDTMYWYKQDSKKFLKIMFSYNNKELIINETVPNRFSPKSPDKAHLNLHINSLELGDSAVYFCASSSIHSNQPQHFGDGTRLSIL.

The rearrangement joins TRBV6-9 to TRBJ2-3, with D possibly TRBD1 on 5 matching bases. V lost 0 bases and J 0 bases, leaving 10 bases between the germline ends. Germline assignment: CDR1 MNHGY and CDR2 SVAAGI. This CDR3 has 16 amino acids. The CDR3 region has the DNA TGTGCCAGCAGTTATTCACATACAGGTAGCACAGATACGCAGTATTTT. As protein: CASSYSHTGSTDTQYF.

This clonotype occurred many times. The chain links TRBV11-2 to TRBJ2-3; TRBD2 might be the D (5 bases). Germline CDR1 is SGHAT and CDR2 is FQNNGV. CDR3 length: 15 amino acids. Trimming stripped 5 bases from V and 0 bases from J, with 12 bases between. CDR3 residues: CASSGVGGSTDTQYF. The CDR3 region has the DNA TGTGCCAGCAGCGGAGTCGGCGGGAGCACAGATACGCAGTATTTT.

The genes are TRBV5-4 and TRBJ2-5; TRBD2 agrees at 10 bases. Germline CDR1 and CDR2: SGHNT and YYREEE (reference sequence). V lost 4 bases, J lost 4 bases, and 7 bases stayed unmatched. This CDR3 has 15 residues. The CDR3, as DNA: TGTGCCAGCAGCCCCTCTAGCGGGAGTGTAGAGACCCAGTACTTC. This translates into CASSPSSGSVETQYF.

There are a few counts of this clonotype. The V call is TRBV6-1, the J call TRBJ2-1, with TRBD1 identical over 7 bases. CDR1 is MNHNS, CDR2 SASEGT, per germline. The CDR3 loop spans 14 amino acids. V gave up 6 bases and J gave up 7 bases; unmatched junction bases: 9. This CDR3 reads CASRIQTGPNEQFF. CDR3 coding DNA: TGTGCCAGCAGGATACAGACAGGGCCGAATGAGCAGTTCTTC.

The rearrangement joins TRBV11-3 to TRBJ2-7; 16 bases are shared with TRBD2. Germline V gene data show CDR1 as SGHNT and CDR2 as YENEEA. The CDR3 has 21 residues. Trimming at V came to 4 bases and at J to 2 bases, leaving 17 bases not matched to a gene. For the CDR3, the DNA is TGTGCCAGCAGCTCCGCCGGTATTGAGGGGACTAGCGGGAGGGTGACCTACGAGCAGTACTTC. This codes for CASSSAGIEGTSGRVTYEQYF.

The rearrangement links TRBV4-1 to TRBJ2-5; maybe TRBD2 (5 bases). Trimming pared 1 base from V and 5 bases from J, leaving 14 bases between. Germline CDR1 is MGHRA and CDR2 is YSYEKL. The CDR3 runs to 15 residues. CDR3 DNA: TGCGCCAGCAGCCAAGGGATAGCGCCGCGGGAGACCCAGTACTTC. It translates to CASSQGIAPRETQYF.

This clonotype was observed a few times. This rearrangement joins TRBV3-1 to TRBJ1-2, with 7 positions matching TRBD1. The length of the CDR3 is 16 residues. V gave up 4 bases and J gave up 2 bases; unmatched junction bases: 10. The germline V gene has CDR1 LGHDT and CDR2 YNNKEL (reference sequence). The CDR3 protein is CASSLTGRHLNYGYTF. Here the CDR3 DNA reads TGTGCCAGCAGCCTGACAGGGCGACACCTGAACTATGGCTACACCTTC.

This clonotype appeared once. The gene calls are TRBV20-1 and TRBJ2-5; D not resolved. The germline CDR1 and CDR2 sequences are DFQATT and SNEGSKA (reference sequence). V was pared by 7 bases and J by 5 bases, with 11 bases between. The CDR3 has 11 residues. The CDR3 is CSVRSVETQYF. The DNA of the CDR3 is TGCAGTGTTAGGAGTGTGGAGACCCAGTACTTC.

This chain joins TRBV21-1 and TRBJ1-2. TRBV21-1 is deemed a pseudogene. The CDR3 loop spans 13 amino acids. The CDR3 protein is CASSKEEEPRYTF. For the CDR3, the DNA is TGTGCCAGCAGCAAAGAAGAGGAGCCGCGCTACACCTTC.

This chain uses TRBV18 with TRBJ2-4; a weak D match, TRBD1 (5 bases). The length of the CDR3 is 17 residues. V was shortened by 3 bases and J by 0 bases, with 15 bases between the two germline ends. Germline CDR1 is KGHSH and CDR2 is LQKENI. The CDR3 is CASSPSGQLLAKNIQYF. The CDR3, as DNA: TGTGCCAGCTCACCCTCAGGGCAACTCCTAGCCAAAAACATTCAGTACTTC.

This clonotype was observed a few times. The CDR3 loop reads CASSSTGWNQPQHF. For the CDR3, the DNA is TGTGCCAGCTCAAGTACAGGGTGGAATCAGCCCCAGCATTTT. The J gene is TRBJ1-5, the V gene TRBV18; possibly TRBD1 for D (6 bases). There are 14 residues in the CDR3. Germline V CDR1 and CDR2: KGHSH, LQKENI. V lost 5 bases to trimming and J lost 4 bases, with 12 bases between them.

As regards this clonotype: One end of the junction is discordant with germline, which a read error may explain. The CDR3 region is CASSLGSVGGSDTQYF. The CDR3 region has the DNA TGTGCCAGCAGCTTAGGATCTGTGGGGGGGTCGGATACGCAGTATTTC. V gene TRBV7-2 combines with J gene TRBJ2-3; 7 nucleotides match TRBD2. The CDR3 has 16 residues. In germline, CDR1 is SGHTA, CDR2 FQGNSA.

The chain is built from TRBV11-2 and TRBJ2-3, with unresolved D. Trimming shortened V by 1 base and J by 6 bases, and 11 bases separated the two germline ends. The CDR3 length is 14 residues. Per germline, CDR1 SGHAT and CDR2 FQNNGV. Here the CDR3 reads CASSLAARADTQYF. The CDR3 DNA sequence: TGTGCCAGCAGCTTAGCGGCCCGGGCGGATACGCAGTATTTT.

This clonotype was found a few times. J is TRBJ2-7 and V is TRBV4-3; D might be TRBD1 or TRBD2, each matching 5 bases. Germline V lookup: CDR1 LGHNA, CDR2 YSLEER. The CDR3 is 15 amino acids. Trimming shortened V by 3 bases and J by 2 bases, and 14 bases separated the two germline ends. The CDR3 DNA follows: TGCGCCAGCAGCCAGGGGGTTGGCTCTCCCTACGAGCAGTACTTC. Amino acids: CASSQGVGSPYEQYF.